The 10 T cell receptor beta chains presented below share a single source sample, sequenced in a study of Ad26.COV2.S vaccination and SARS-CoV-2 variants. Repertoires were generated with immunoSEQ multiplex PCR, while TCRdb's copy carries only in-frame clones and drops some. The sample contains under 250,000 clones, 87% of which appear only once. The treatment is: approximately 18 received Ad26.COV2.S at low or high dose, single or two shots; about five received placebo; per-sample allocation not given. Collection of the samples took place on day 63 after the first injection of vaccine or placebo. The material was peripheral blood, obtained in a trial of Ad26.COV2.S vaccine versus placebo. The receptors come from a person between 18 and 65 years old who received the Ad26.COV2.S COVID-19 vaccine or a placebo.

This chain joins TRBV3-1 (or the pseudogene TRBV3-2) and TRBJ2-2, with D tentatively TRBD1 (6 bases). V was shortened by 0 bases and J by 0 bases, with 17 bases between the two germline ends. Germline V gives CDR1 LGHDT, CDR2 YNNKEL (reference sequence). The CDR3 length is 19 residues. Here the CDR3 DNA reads TGTGCCAGCAGCCAAGAAGGGGGTGGGACATTAGCGAACACCGGGGAGCTGTTTTTT. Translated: CASSQEGGGTLANTGELFF.

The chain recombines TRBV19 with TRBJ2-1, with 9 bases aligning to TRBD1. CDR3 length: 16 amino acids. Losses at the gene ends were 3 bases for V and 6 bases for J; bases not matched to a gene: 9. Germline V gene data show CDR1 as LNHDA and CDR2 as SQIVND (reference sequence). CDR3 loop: CASSMARTGASNEQFF. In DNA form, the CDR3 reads TGTGCCAGTAGTATGGCAAGGACAGGGGCGTCCAATGAGCAGTTCTTC.

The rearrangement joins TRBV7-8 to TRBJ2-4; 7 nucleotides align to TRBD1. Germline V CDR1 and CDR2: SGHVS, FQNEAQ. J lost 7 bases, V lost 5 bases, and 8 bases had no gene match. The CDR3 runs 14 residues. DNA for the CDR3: TGTGCCAGCAGCCTCACAGGGGAGAGGAACATTCAGTACTTC. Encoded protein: CASSLTGERNIQYF.

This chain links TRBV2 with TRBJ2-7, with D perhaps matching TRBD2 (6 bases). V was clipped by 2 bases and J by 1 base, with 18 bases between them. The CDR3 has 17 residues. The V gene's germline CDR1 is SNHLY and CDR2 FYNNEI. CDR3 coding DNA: TGTGCCAGCAGTGAAAGGTGGGGACTGGGGCCATCCTACGAGCAGTACGTC. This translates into CASSERWGLGPSYEQYV.

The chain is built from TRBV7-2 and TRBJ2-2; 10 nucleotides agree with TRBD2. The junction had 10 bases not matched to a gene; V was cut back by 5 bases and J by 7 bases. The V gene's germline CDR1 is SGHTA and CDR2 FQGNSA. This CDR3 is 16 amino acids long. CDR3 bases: TGTGCCAGCAGCCGTGCACCGGGACTAGCGTACGGGGAGCTGTTTTTT. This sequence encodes CASSRAPGLAYGELFF.

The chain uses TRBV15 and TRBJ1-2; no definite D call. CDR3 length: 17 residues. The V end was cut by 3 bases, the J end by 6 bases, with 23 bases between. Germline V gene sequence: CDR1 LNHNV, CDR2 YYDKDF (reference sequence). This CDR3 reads CATSSYPWRASPNGYTF. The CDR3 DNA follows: TGTGCCACCAGCAGTTACCCCTGGAGGGCATCGCCGAATGGCTACACCTTC.

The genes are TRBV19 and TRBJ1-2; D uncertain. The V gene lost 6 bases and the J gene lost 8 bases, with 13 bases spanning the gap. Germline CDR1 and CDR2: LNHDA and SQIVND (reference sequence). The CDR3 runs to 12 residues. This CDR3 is CASRRQLGGYTF. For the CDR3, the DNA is TGTGCCAGTAGGCGGCAGCTTGGAGGCTACACCTTC.

CDR3 in amino acids: CASSQQGSYGYTF. The CDR3 DNA follows: TGTGCCAGCTCACAACAGGGGAGCTATGGCTACACCTTC. V gene TRBV18 combines with J gene TRBJ1-2; 7 bases map to TRBD1. The germline CDR1 and CDR2 sequences are KGHSH and LQKENI. J was trimmed by 4 bases and V by 4 bases; bases with no gene match: 3. CDR3 length: 13 residues.

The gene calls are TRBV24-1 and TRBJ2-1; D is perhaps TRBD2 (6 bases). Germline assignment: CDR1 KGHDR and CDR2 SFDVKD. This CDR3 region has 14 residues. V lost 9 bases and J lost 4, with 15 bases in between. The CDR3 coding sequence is TGTGCCACCCGTCGCGGGGAGACTTACAATGAGCAGTTCTTC. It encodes CATRRGETYNEQFF.

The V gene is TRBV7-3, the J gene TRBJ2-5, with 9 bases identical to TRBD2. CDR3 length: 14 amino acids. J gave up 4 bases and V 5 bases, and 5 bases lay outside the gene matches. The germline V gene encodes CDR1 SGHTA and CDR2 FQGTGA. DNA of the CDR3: TGTGCCAGCAGCCGTAGCGGGAGAGGAGAGACCCAGTACTTC. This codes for CASSRSGRGETQYF.